This TCR beta chain was identified during a study of cytomegalovirus exposure and HLA in healthy donors (dated by TCRdb to about 2017). For the wider study: In an earlier analysis of several hundred of the donors, 250 to 350 Gb of sequence data and some 120 million unique TCR beta sequences from 150 million to 200 million T cells were reported. Approximately 300 gigabases of sequencing data and around 85 million unique TCR sequences made up an early release that covered nearly 650 HLA-typed donors. The genetic ancestry cluster associated with self-reported Caucasian donors included about 84% of the roughly 400 genotyped donors. The aim of the study was to test whether cataloging public T cell receptors could identify signatures of past pathogen exposure. Using immunosequencing, the study profiled T cell repertoires from around 680 subjects and related those repertoires to cytomegalovirus serostatus. Along with the approximately 650-subject first cohort, a separate validation cohort of some 130 different subjects was used. To predict cytomegalovirus infection status, the study brought together high-throughput TCR immunosequencing, statistical association of individual TCRs with disease status, and machine learning. In a later analysis, previously published TCR beta repertoires from more than 500 donors were re-analyzed and high-resolution HLA genotyping was added so that TCR occurrence patterns could be studied. Rather than using new phenotypic data, the later analysis identified candidate immune exposures from TCR beta sequences and from how often those sequences occurred across donors. In an earlier analysis of around 540 of the donors, high-throughput TCR beta sequencing was used to judge whether each TCR beta V gene segment behaved as functional or pseudogenic. Alongside the repertoire data, information on donor age, sex, ethnicity and CMV serostatus was compiled. A later genetic analysis used genome-wide SNP genotypes for about 60% of the 666 donors, treating that subset as a discovery cohort. Every repertoire in the discovery cohort had been generated on one and the same sequencing platform. Both class I and class II loci were covered by HLA typing, at four-digit resolution. The number of donors typed differed by locus, with roughly 629-640 for A, B, C, DRB1 and DQB1, more than 500 for DQA1, 600 to 610 for DPA1, and 400 to 490 for DPB1. A handful of DR-DQ haplotypes were handled as single units for association and clustering because linkage in the cohort was strong. On average, 235,054 unique TCR beta nucleotide sequences were sequenced per donor among 398 genotyped donors of the cohort, with 15% to 20% of those sequences being non-productive.

Broad study findings and their caveats: In vitro tests confirmed that a few of the cytomegalovirus-associated TCR beta chains recognize cytomegalovirus antigens. In a later analysis, TCR association rates were found to vary across HLA loci, with the most associated TCRs seen for DRB1 alleles and the fewest for HLA-C alleles. The classifier was reported to diagnose cytomegalovirus status with high specificity and sensitivity in both the original and validation cohorts. The authors suggested that the approach could potentially be generalized to other disease states and immunological phenotypes. A cluster of highly shared sequence variants was judged likely to be a technical artifact of the sequencing pipeline. A later genetic analysis associated a missense DCLRE1C variant with V-gene and J-gene trimming of TCR beta chains, and an independent cohort replicated the association. Because some donors lacked HLA typing at each locus, the association tests relied only on the typed subset. Strong co-occurrence of HLA alleles, especially DR and DQ, made assigning TCR associations to individual alleles difficult. The study listed 150 to 200 TCR beta chains as associated with cytomegalovirus. Linkage disequilibrium might explain the correlated functional status among segregating V segments, but an unknown experimental factor could not be excluded. In this cohort, only TCR beta chains were sequenced, and detectable features were limited by the absence of alpha or paired-chain data. In a later analysis, HLA-associated TCR beta chains showed more clonal expansion and lower generation probabilities than non-associated chains that were equally common. Presence/absence analyses assumed roughly uniform sequencing depth across donors, an assumption that may not hold. Because counts were too low, more than 15 rarely observed V segments, including chromosome 9 orphons, were excluded from the earlier analysis of roughly 580 of the donors. Compared with the approximately 670-donor mean, donors in an Asian-associated ancestry cluster had fewer N-insertions in productive TCRs, according to a later genetic analysis. For the cohort, immune exposure information was limited to CMV serostatus. In a later analysis, about 16,000 TCR beta sequences were associated with specific HLA alleles at a false discovery rate of 0.05. Most CMV-associated TCR beta chains appeared to be HLA-restricted in a later analysis, and the HLA associations seemed to be driven largely by CMV exposure. A further reported finding was that TCR beta sequences accurately predicted the HLA-A and HLA-B alleles for most subjects in the first cohort. The 87-base-pair reads could not distinguish some IMGT-functional V segments, including TRBV6-2 and TRBV6-3, so those segments were excluded. In a later analysis, several top co-occurrence clusters were reported to appear linked to parvovirus B19, influenza, CMV and Epstein-Barr virus. Most TCR sequences were observed very rarely across donors, whereas some public TCRs were present in many individuals. In an earlier analysis of some 540 of the donors, most TCR beta V segments appeared in productive rearrangements about 87% or about 30% of the time, broadly matching IMGT annotations.

At the junction V is shortened by 6 bases and J by 0 bases; bases outside the gene matches: 7. For CDR1 and CDR2, the germline V gene lists ENHRY and SYGVKD. The CDR3 spans 15 residues, from the cysteine through the phenylalanine. Of the read, only the CDR3 DNA is kept; its 45 bases are in frame from base 1. This clone was counted a few times. It lacks a known antigen. No quality values exist for individual bases; no much larger clone is one base distant. In total, over 600 healthy bone marrow donors made up the cohort. All cohort members were sampled while nominally healthy, although unrecorded immune exposures were likely present. The donor tested CMV seronegative and was one of the 352 seronegative cohort members. Each donor provided a peripheral blood sample, and peripheral blood mononuclear cells were used for TCR beta sequencing. The Qiagen DNeasy Blood Extraction Kit was used to extract genomic DNA from the blood cell samples.

Library prep was done by the immunoSEQ multiplex PCR assay. A mixture of 60 forward primers for TCR Vbeta segments and 13 reverse primers for TCR Jbeta segments was used in the multiplex PCR. The CDR3 region of rearranged TCR beta genes was amplified from genomic DNA with a multiplex PCR assay. The Illumina HiSeq System was used to sequence the amplified TCR beta libraries as 87-base-pair reads. The original pipeline was this. Across the 670 or so repertoires, a later analysis counted approximately 83 million unique TCR beta chains, 8.5 million to 12 million of which were shared by at least two donors. Raw reads were error-corrected and collapsed into unique sequences by a nearest-neighbor algorithm in which closely related sequences were merged to remove PCR and sequencing errors. To assign V, D and J gene segments, CDR3 sequences were aligned to IMGT reference sequences. For a sequence to be retained, a match of at least six nucleotides was required to both a V gene segment and a J gene segment. Rearrangements were called productive when the CDR3 lacked stop codons and stayed in frame with V and J; all others were non-productive. Following IMGT convention, CDR3 was defined as the stretch from the second conserved V-encoded cysteine up to the conserved J-encoded phenylalanine. The earlier analysis of about 590 of the donors excluded sequences that lacked an unambiguous match to a single V gene segment. An earlier analysis of several hundred of the donors called V segments functional above 56.7% productive rearrangements and segregating when the between-donor standard deviation exceeded 5%. A statistical classification framework was developed to diagnose cytomegalovirus status using the catalog of TCR beta chain sequences. A later analysis assigned V and J genes by comparing TCR nucleotide sequences with IMGT/GENE-DB human TR gene sequences. Using the TCRdist pipeline, a later analysis assigned CDR3 sequences along with most-parsimonious VDJ recombination scenarios. In a later analysis, every TCR beta chain was defined by the combination of its CDR3 amino acid sequence and its V-gene family, and reads without a unique V-gene family were dropped. A later analysis removed roughly 590 highly shared, low-generation-probability nucleotide sequences to deal with suspected cross-contamination and a sequencing artifact. In a later analysis, a clonal expansion index was calculated for each public chain from normalized within-repertoire ranks of inferred template counts. A later analysis computed generation probabilities with a VDJ recombination model fitted to out-of-frame rearrangements, and checked the results against IGoR. Hypergeometric tests were used in a later analysis to score TCR-TCR, TCR-HLA and TCR-CMV co-occurrence, with a repertoire-size bias correction applied to the TCR pairs. To estimate false discovery rates, a later analysis permuted the HLA or CMV assignments 20 times. In a later analysis, co-occurring TCRs were grouped using DBSCAN, with TCRdist sequence similarity added in when clustering inside HLA-allele-positive subsets. Co-occurrence clustering excluded repertoires with fewer than 30,000 or more than 120,000 public chains, plus five with anomalous nucleotide sharing. This immuneACCESS table, as held by TCRdb, lists in-frame sequences with V and J called but not all clones. Of the missing ones, under half trace to an unresolved V gene in checked studies; the others have no known cause. V and J calls and clone size are copied from that table; D and trimming were computed from the DNA. The sample table records roughly 200,000 clones; roughly 79% of these occur just once. Approximately 2% of the sample lies in the top ten.

Sequencing was performed on PBMCs. The receptor was isolated from a man younger than 40 in good health and CMV-seronegative. The chain joins TRBV10-3 to TRBJ1-1; TRBD1 aligns with 7 central bases. The DNA sequence is given as TGTGCCATCAGCCAACAGACAGGGATGAACACTGAAGCTTTCTTT. This translates into CAISQQTGMNTEAFF.